The 10 T cell receptor beta chains below were found in one sample sequenced in a study of low-dose radiotherapy and immunotherapy resistance in tumors. Primers used for first-strand cDNA, a TRAV- and TRBV-specific set, covered both alpha and beta chains. TCRs were put through roughly 20 PCR cycles of amplification with Phusion. A constant-region primer and the V-primer adapter served as the primer pair. Each CDR3 protein gets one entry after TCRdb re-called the reads with MiXCR. The table includes over 9,500 distinct CDR3 sequences, about 51% detected once. Source of these receptors: a human donor with advanced metastatic prostate, ovarian, gallbladder or colorectal cancer (not recorded which). This table probably holds off-target reads from a library built for another chain.

The chain recombines TRBV9 with TRBJ2-6; 7 positions match TRBD1. After removal of 4 bases from V and 2 bases from J, the junction contained 15 bases not matched to a gene. Germline loops: CDR1 SGDLS, CDR2 YYNGEE. This CDR3 is 19 amino acids long. In nucleotides, the CDR3 is TGTGCCAGCAGCAGAGAGGACAGGCCGCCAACCGCTGGGGCCAACGTCCTGACTTTC. This sequence encodes CASSREDRPPTAGANVLTF. Filled out from reference TRBV9 and TRBJ2-6, the complete variable domain reads DSGVTQTPKHLITATGQRVTLRCSPRSGDLSVYWYQQSLDQGLQFLIQYYNGEERAKGNILERFSAQQFPDLHSELNLSSLELGDSALYFCASSREDRPPTAGANVLTFGAGSRLTVL.

V usage is TRBV19 and J usage is TRBJ2-1; 14 bases line up with TRBD2. Germline CDR1 and CDR2: LNHDA and SQIVND (reference sequence). The trim removed 5 bases at V and 8 bases at J, leaving 8 bases unmatched. The CDR3 spans 16 residues. The CDR3: CASSPGTSGSIYEQFF. In nucleotides, the CDR3 is TGTGCCAGTAGTCCCGGGACTAGCGGGAGTATCTATGAGCAGTTCTTC.

The chain uses TRBV20-1 and TRBJ1-4, with a tentative D call TRBD1 (5 bases). The germline CDR1 and CDR2 sequences are DFQATT and SNEGSKA (reference sequence). This CDR3 spans 13 amino acids. V was cut by 2 bases and J by 4 bases, with 8 bases left in between. The CDR3 reads CSARRDGNEKLFF. The CDR3 bases are TGCAGTGCTAGACGGGACGGTAATGAAAAACTGTTTTTT.

The V gene is TRBV29-1, the J gene TRBJ1-1, with D hard to call. Germline V lookup: CDR1 SQVTM, CDR2 ANQGSEA. V was trimmed by 0 bases and J by 7 bases, leaving 3 bases between them. This CDR3 spans 10 amino acids. CDR3 nucleotide sequence: TGCAGCGTTGAAGACTTTGAAGCTTTCTTT. This encodes CSVEDFEAFF.

J is TRBJ2-3 and V is TRBV29-1, with 9 positions matching TRBD2. Looked up from germline, CDR1 is SQVTM and CDR2 is ANQGSEA. This CDR3 spans 13 amino acids. The DNA of the CDR3 is TGCAGTGCGGGGGGGCGTCTTGAAGATACGCAGTATTTT. Translated: CSAGGRLEDTQYF.

The chain employs TRBV6-1 and TRBJ1-4; D ambiguous. V dropped 8 bases and J dropped 8 bases, with 15 bases sitting between them. Germline values: CDR1 MNHNS, CDR2 SASEGT. This CDR3 is 13 amino acids long. The CDR3 nucleotides are TGTGCCAGCTCCCCTTTCGGGGAGGAAAAACTGTTTTTT. Amino acids: CASSPFGEEKLFF.

The gene calls are TRBV4-2 and TRBJ2-7; D is unresolved. CDR1 and CDR2 from the germline V gene are LGHNA and YNFKEQ. Trimming cost V 0 bases and J 4 bases, with 13 bases left between them. The CDR3 has 15 amino acids. The CDR3 sequence: CASSQEWTTVYEQYF. CDR3 coding DNA: TGTGCCAGCAGCCAAGAGTGGACGACCGTTTACGAGCAGTACTTC.

The chain has TRBV4-1 and TRBJ2-4; 7 positions agree with TRBD1. The CDR3 runs to 16 residues. Trimming took 2 bases from V and 3 from J; bases not matched to a gene: 7. Germline CDR1 is MGHRA and CDR2 is YSYEKL. Here the CDR3 DNA reads TGCGCCAGCAGCCAAAGAGACAGGGAACACAAAAACATTCAGTACTTC. It codes for CASSQRDREHKNIQYF.

The chain employs TRBV5-6 and TRBJ2-1, with 12 bases that match TRBD2. The germline V gene has CDR1 SGHDT and CDR2 YYEEEE. This CDR3 has 17 amino acids. Trimming cost V 4 bases and J 0 bases; bases outside gene matches: 5. The DNA of the CDR3 is TGTGCCAGCAGCCTCAGGACTAGCGGGATCTCCTACAATGAGCAGTTCTTC. Translation: CASSLRTSGISYNEQFF.

The gene calls are TRBV7-8 and TRBJ1-1; TRBD1 is a possible D gene (5 bases). The CDR3 has 11 residues. Trimming stripped 10 bases from V and 5 bases from J, with 11 bases between. Germline V gene lookup returns CDR1 SGHVS and CDR2 FQNEAQ. The CDR3 reads CATGLGTEAFF. Here the CDR3 DNA reads TGTGCCACGGGACTGGGGACTGAAGCTTTCTTT.